These 12 T cell receptor beta chains originate from one sample sequenced in a study of early T cells in non-severe SARS-CoV-2 infection. TCRdb re-called the 5' RACE reads with MiXCR, one entry per CDR3 protein. The sample lists under 140,000 distinct CDR3 sequences, about 12% occurring once. The sample was whole blood, taken at baseline. These receptors were obtained from an adult who was a healthcare worker with PCR-confirmed SARS-CoV-2 infection or an uninfected control (not recorded which).

This clonotype was recorded a few times. CDR3 nucleotides: TGTGCCAGCAGCCAAGGGGACAGGGGGGGACAAGAGACCCAGTACTTC. Translating it yields CASSQGDRGGQETQYF. J is TRBJ2-5 and V is TRBV4-2; 11 positions match TRBD1. Germline CDR1 and CDR2: LGHNA and YNFKEQ. The CDR3 contains 16 residues. After removal of 1 base from V and 2 bases from J, the junction contained 3 bases not matched to a gene.

This clonotype occurred a few times. The genes are TRBV2 and TRBJ2-5, with D perhaps TRBD1 (7 bases). Looked up from germline, CDR1 is SNHLY and CDR2 is FYNNEI. This CDR3 is 18 amino acids long. V gave up 0 bases and J gave up 1 base, with 18 bases separating them. CDR3 nucleotides: TGTGCCAGCAGTGAAGCCCTGTCGGAGGGGGCCTTCCAAGAGACCCAGTACTTC. Protein sequence: CASSEALSEGAFQETQYF.

The gene calls are TRBV5-1 and TRBJ2-3; D uncertain. Per germline, CDR1 SGHRS and CDR2 YFSETQ. The CDR3 runs to 15 residues. Trimming took off 1 base at V and 2 bases at J, with 11 bases between the two ends. The CDR3 coding sequence is TGCGCCAGCAGCTTGTTGCCCCTAAACACAGATACGCAGTATTTT. The encoded protein is CASSLLPLNTDTQYF.

This clonotype was recorded at least ten times. The chain employs TRBV11-1 and TRBJ2-5; 8 bases line up with TRBD1. Losses at the gene ends were 5 bases for V and 2 bases for J; bases not matched to a gene: 10. The germline gives CDR1 SGHAT, CDR2 FQDESV (reference sequence). This CDR3 comprises 16 residues. CDR3 sequence reads: CASSAGTGDFQETQYF. For the CDR3, the DNA is TGTGCCAGCAGCGCTGGGACAGGCGACTTTCAAGAGACCCAGTACTTC. The complete variable domain, with remaining parts taken from reference TRBV11-1 and TRBJ2-5, reads EAEVAQSPRYKITEKSQAVAFWCDPISGHATLYWYRQILGQGPELLVQFQDESVVDDSQLPKDRFSAERLKGVDSTLKIQPAELGDSAMYLCASSAGTGDFQETQYFGPGTRLLVL.

The sample holds a few counts of this clonotype. This chain connects TRBV7-2 to TRBJ1-5; D unclear. The CDR3 runs 15 residues. CDR1 and CDR2 from the germline V gene are SGHTA and FQGNSA. Trimming stripped 1 base from V and 2 bases from J, with 9 bases between. The CDR3, as DNA: TGTGCCAGCAGCTTAGTGGTAGCCGGCAATCAGCCCCAGCATTTT. It encodes CASSLVVAGNQPQHF.

There are many counts of this clonotype. CDR3 amino acids: CASSSTGSDTEAFF. In DNA, the CDR3 is TGCGCCAGCAGCTCGACAGGGTCGGACACTGAAGCTTTCTTT. V is TRBV5-1 and J is TRBJ1-1, with 7 bases aligning to TRBD1. V lost 3 bases to trimming and J lost 3 bases; unmatched junction nucleotides: 5. This CDR3 comprises 14 residues. Germline lookup yields CDR1 SGHRS and CDR2 YFSETQ.

The CDR3 DNA follows: TGTGCCAGCAGTTTATCTGGCTGGAGCTCTGGAAACACCATATATTTT. It specifies CASSLSGWSSGNTIYF. The chain combines TRBV27 with TRBJ1-3; D gene uncertain. Trimming removed 0 bases from V and 0 bases from J, with 9 bases in between. This CDR3 spans 16 amino acids. CDR1 MNHEY and CDR2 SMNVEV come from the germline V gene (reference sequence).

This sequence joins TRBV24-1 and TRBJ2-5; 7 nucleotides align to TRBD2. This CDR3 has 13 amino acids. The V gene end was trimmed by 6 bases and the J gene end by 1 base; junction bases not matched to a gene: 1. The germline gives CDR1 KGHDR, CDR2 SFDVKD. CDR3 coding DNA: TGTGCCACCAGTCGCGGGGGCCAAGAGACCCAGTACTTC. Translating it yields CATSRGGQETQYF.

This clonotype was found many times. The chain joins TRBV7-3 to TRBJ2-6; D might be TRBD2 (5 bases). This CDR3 contains 17 residues. The germline V gene encodes CDR1 SGHTA and CDR2 FQGTGA. V was clipped by 8 bases and J by 0 bases, with 17 bases between them. In nucleotides, the CDR3 is TGTGCCAGCTCGGAGCGGACCACCAACTCTGGGGCCAACGTCCTGACTTTC. It yields the protein CASSERTTNSGANVLTF. Variable domain in full (rest from reference TRBV7-3 and TRBJ2-6): GAGVSQTPSNKVTEKGKYVELRCDPISGHTALYWYRQSLGQGPEFLIYFQGTGAADDSGLPNDRFFAVRPEGSVSTLKIQRTERGDSAVYLCASSERTTNSGANVLTFGAGSRLTVL.

The rearrangement uses TRBV6-6 and TRBJ1-2; D may be TRBD1 (6 bases). The CDR3 loop spans 13 amino acids. Trimming removed 6 bases at V and 2 bases at J, with 10 bases between. Germline assignment: CDR1 MNHNY and CDR2 SVGAGI (reference sequence). In DNA form, the CDR3 reads TGTGCCAGCAGCGAGACAGGAAACTATGGCTACACCTTC. Protein product: CASSETGNYGYTF.

This clonotype was counted only a few times. The junction does not match germline at one end; this may be a read error. The J gene is TRBJ2-6, the V gene TRBV30, with D perhaps TRBD1 or TRBD2 (5 bases each). The CDR3 sequence is 13 residues long. The germline V gene encodes CDR1 GTSNPN and CDR2 SVGIG (reference sequence). The CDR3 DNA is TGTGCCTGGAGTGTATCCGGGGCCAACGTCCTGACTTTT. It is translated as CAWSVSGANVLTF. The entire variable domain, with the rest obtained from reference TRBV30 and TRBJ2-6, is as follows: SQTIHQWPATLVQPVGSPLSLECTVEGTSNPNLYWYRQAAGRGLQLLFYSVGIGQISSEVPQNLSASRPQDRQFILSSKKLLLSDSGFYLCAWSVSGANVLTFGAGSRLTVL.

The rearrangement links TRBV10-3 to TRBJ2-1, with TRBD2 matching 8 bases. Germline CDR1 reads ENHRY; CDR2 reads SYGVKD. The CDR3 consists of 16 residues. The V and J ends lost 8 bases and 6 bases, in that order; junction bases with no gene match: 15. This CDR3 is CAISRTSLTGGNEQFF. The CDR3 nucleotides are TGTGCCATCTCTCGGACTAGCCTCACGGGGGGCAATGAGCAGTTCTTC.